This T cell receptor (beta chain) emerged from a study of blood T cell repertoires in COVID-19. V lost 5 bases and J 1 base, leaving 13 bases between the germline ends. Germline CDR1 reads SSHAT; CDR2 reads FNYEAQ (reference sequence). This CDR3 spans 15 amino acids. Method: immunoSEQ multiplex PCR; TCRdb's copy keeps in-frame clones and lacks some. The data show around 150,000 clones, around four fifths seen once. The source is a woman older than 75 with acute or convalescent COVID-19. The chain combines TRBV7-7 with TRBJ2-3; possible D gene TRBD1, 6 bases. The sequencing sample was made of peripheral blood. Here the CDR3 reads CASSLGQFGTDTQYF. CDR3 in DNA: TGTGCCAGCAGCCTCGGACAGTTTGGCACAGATACGCAGTATTTT.